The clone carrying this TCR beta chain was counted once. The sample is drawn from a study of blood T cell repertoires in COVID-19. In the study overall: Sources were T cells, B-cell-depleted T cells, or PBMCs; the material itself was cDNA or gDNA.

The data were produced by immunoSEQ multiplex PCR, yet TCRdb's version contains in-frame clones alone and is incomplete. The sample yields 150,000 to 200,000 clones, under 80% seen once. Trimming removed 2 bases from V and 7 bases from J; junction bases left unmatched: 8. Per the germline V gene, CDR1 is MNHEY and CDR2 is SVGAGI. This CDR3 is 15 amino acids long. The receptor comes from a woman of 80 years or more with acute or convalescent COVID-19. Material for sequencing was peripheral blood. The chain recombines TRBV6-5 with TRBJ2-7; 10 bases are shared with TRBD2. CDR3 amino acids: CASSYQLAGVGEQYF. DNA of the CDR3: TGTGCCAGCAGTTACCAGCTAGCGGGAGTGGGGGAGCAGTACTTC.